The clone carrying this T cell receptor beta chain was seen once. Antigen: not known. This record belongs to a study of somatic mutations in cytotoxic T cells in rheumatoid arthritis. Overall study context: Certain V beta antibody-stained T-cell populations, V beta1+ cells sequenced for TCRB among them, were flow-sorted to nearly 100% purity. General study findings and limits: Clonality of CD8+ T cells, which was compared between rheumatoid arthritis patients and age-matched healthy controls, did not differ significantly. Within the rheumatoid arthritis patients, CD8+ clonality went up as age increased (Spearman r of about 0.49). The same was not true of the healthy controls.

Trimming removed 4 bases at V and 5 bases at J, with 6 bases between. The CDR3 runs to 11 residues. Germline CDR1 and CDR2: LGHNA and YNFKEQ. The table came from immunoSEQ multiplex PCR; TCRdb's copy has only in-frame clones and leaves some out. The sample includes some 18,000 clones, approximately 80% of them seen just once. V is TRBV4-2 and J is TRBJ2-7; D is unresolved. The sequencing sample was made of CD8+ T cells sorted from blood. This sequence originates from an adult with rheumatoid arthritis. This chain's CDR3 is CASSLLNEQYF. The CDR3 DNA is TGTGCCAGCAGCCTTCTTAACGAGCAGTACTTC.